This TCR beta chain originates from a study of shared clonotypes between healthy human individuals. CD8 cells regarded as naive lacked CD45RO, were positively chosen for CCR7, and omitted terminally differentiated effector memory CD45RA+ cells. Nashville, Tennessee was home to all donors, each a Caucasian adult. The protocol was immunoSEQ multiplex PCR, while the TCRdb copy is restricted to in-frame clones and leaves out a portion. Of about 2.2 million clones in the sample, about 94% were seen once. This TCR derives from a man aged 18 to 30 in good health. Some clones in this sample may be carry-over from other donors' samples. Sequences were obtained from naive CD8+ T cells from PBMCs.

In DNA form, the CDR3 reads TGCGCCAGCAGCCTACAAGGCCGTGTACAAGAGACCCAGTACTTC. Translated: CASSLQGRVQETQYF. This sequence joins TRBV4-3 and TRBJ2-5; D unresolved. This CDR3 is 15 amino acids long. Per the germline V gene, CDR1 is LGHNA and CDR2 is YSLEER. Between the trimmed V and J ends, which lost 4 bases and 2 bases, there was a span of 14 bases.